This T cell receptor (beta chain) appears in the sequencing data of a study of CD8+ T cells in alopecia areata. As for the study in general: Twice a day, 5 to 10 mg of oral tofacitinib was administered to treated patients. Study-level findings and limits: Sequencing of scalp samples also includes resident alphabeta T cells from normal skin. Across lesional scalp, and particularly alopecia totalis/universalis, clonality surpassed that of normal scalp. Mice gave a clearer picture of TCR sharing than patients did, possibly for HLA-related reasons.

A word on this clone: The antigen remains undetermined.

After isolation, RNA underwent reverse transcription to generate cDNA as the sequencing template. Libraries were prepared by immunoSEQ multiplex PCR; TCRdb keeps only in-frame clonotypes and omits some of them. This sample carries roughly 180,000 clones, 63% of them seen once, and the ten largest clones take about 1.5%. Germline lookup yields CDR1 SNHLY and CDR2 FYNNEI. The V end lost 6 bases, the J end lost 0 bases, and 9 bases lay between the germline ends. This CDR3 is built from 14 residues. This receptor was taken from a human donor with alopecia areata. The input for sequencing was CD4+ T cells sorted from blood, taken at week 0. This sequence joins TRBV2 and TRBJ1-5, with D perhaps matching TRBD1 (6 bases). The CDR3 DNA reads TGTGCCAGCAGGCAGGGGAATAGCAATCAGCCCCAGCATTTT. As protein: CASRQGNSNQPQHF.